The rows below give T cell receptor beta chains drawn from one sample of a study of blood T cell repertoires in COVID-19. The protocol was immunoSEQ multiplex PCR, while the TCRdb copy is restricted to in-frame clones and leaves out a portion. The sample lists tens of thousands of clones, 89% occurring once. The sample consisted of peripheral blood. Receptors were obtained from a man between 60 and 70 years old with acute or convalescent COVID-19. The CDR3 runs from the conserved cysteine through the conserved F or W. D genes are given only for firm matches. Rows may omit the clone size; those that give it use once, few, many or a size class.

CASSRDNPDTQYF	TGTGCCAGCTCACGGGACAATCCAGATACGCAGTATTTT	TRBV18	TRBJ2-3	NA	NA
CASSLLGDYGYTF	TGCGCCAGCAGCTTGTTGGGAGACTATGGCTACACCTTC	TRBV5-1	TRBJ1-2	NA	NA
CASSVGGTIPTHLFF	TGTGCCAGCAGCGTAGGTGGGACTATTCCGACCCATCTCTTCTTC	TRBV9	TRBJ2-1	TRBD2	once
CASSQFSQGNTEAFF	TGCGCCAGCAGCCAATTCTCTCAGGGGAACACTGAAGCTTTCTTT	TRBV4-1	TRBJ1-1	NA	NA
CAWSPTGGELFF	TGTGCCTGGAGTCCCACAGGTGGGGAGCTGTTTTTT	TRBV30	TRBJ2-2	NA	NA
CASSHNALDSALRGYTF	TGTGCCAGCAGCCACAACGCCCTGGACAGTGCCTTACGTGGCTACACCTTC	TRBV7-9	TRBJ1-2	NA	NA
CASSLSLGELFF	TGTGCCAGCAGCCTAAGTCTTGGGGAGCTGTTTTTT	TRBV28	TRBJ2-2	NA	NA
CASSRSQGQPQHF	TGTGCCAGCAGCCGCTCTCAGGGTCAGCCCCAGCATTTT	TRBV6-5	TRBJ1-5	NA	NA
CASSQEGHPNYGYTF	TGTGCCAGCAGCCAAGAGGGACACCCTAACTATGGCTACACCTTC	TRBV14	TRBJ1-2	NA	NA
CASSSSVTGAENIQYF	TGTGCCAGCAGCTCATCCGTGACAGGGGCCGAAAACATTCAGTACTTC	TRBV7-6	TRBJ2-4	TRBD1	NA
CASRFTRLDGETQYF	TGCGCCAGCAGGTTCACCAGACTGGATGGGGAGACCCAGTACTTC	TRBV4-1	TRBJ2-5	NA	NA
CASSYRGNGANVLTF	TGTGCCAGCAGTTACCGGGGGAATGGGGCCAACGTCCTGACTTTC	TRBV6-5	TRBJ2-6	NA	NA
CASSVNSGGYEQYF	TGTGCCAGCTCCGTGAATTCCGGAGGATACGAGCAGTACTTC	TRBV6-5	TRBJ2-7	NA	NA
CASSLRTGYEQYF	TGTGCCAGCAGCTTGAGGACAGGGTATGAGCAGTACTTC	TRBV5-6	TRBJ2-7	TRBD1	once
CASSEALRFF	TGTGCCAGCAGTGAAGCCCTCCGGTTCTTC	TRBV2	TRBJ2-1	NA	few
CASSFGDRGNYGYTF	TGTGCCAGCAGCTTCGGAGACAGGGGGAACTATGGCTACACCTTC	TRBV7-9	TRBJ1-2	TRBD1	NA
CASRAGSNTEAFF	TGTGCCAGCAGGGCAGGGTCGAACACTGAAGCTTTCTTT	TRBV6-4	TRBJ1-1	NA	NA
CASSPGGTENTEAFF	TGTGCCAGCTCACCAGGGGGGACCGAAAACACTGAAGCTTTCTTT	TRBV18	TRBJ1-1	NA	NA
CASSQNAGRGNTIYF	TGCGCCAGCAGCCAAAACGCGGGAAGAGGAAACACCATATATTTT	TRBV5-1	TRBJ1-3	NA	NA
CASSYEPQGFDEQFF	TGTGCCAGCAGCTACGAACCCCAGGGCTTCGATGAGCAGTTCTTC	TRBV5-4	TRBJ2-1	NA	NA
CASSLDKELRFF	TGTGCCAGCAGCTTAGATAAGGAGTTACGGTTCTTC	TRBV11-3	TRBJ2-1	NA	NA
CASSPYRTGSTDTQYF	TGTGCCAGCAGCCCATATAGGACAGGGAGCACAGATACGCAGTATTTT	TRBV7-9	TRBJ2-3	TRBD1	NA
CASSLLGGGETQYF	TGTGCCAGTAGTCTCCTCGGGGGAGGAGAGACCCAGTACTTC	TRBV19	TRBJ2-5	NA	NA
CASSRRLDRSSGNTIYF	TGTGCCAGCAGTCGGAGACTTGACAGGTCCTCTGGAAACACCATATATTTT	TRBV6-6	TRBJ1-3	NA	NA
CASSIRTGYNYGYTF	TGTGCCAGTAGTATTCGGACAGGCTATAACTATGGCTACACCTTC	TRBV19	TRBJ1-2	TRBD1	NA
CASLDRFTDTQYF	TGCGCCAGCCTAGACAGGTTCACAGATACGCAGTATTTT	TRBV4-1	TRBJ2-3	NA	NA
CATRPDRGSFYGYTF	TGTGCCACCAGACCCGACAGGGGGTCCTTCTATGGCTACACCTTC	TRBV15	TRBJ1-2	TRBD1	NA
CASSIEGGRSYGYTF	TGTGCCAGTAGTATAGAAGGCGGGCGAAGCTATGGCTACACCTTC	TRBV19	TRBJ1-2	NA	NA
CASSYPRDEQFF	TGTGCCAGCAGTTACCCCCGTGATGAGCAGTTCTTC	TRBV6-5	TRBJ2-1	NA	NA
CSAGGTGGSYGYTF	TGCAGCGCGGGTGGGACAGGGGGCTCCTATGGCTACACCTTC	TRBV29-1	TRBJ1-2	TRBD1	NA
CASSPQGGIAKNIQYF	TGTGCCAGCAGCCCACAGGGGGGAATAGCCAAAAACATTCAGTACTTC	TRBV7-8	TRBJ2-4	TRBD1	once
CASSWTGGEKLFF	TGTGCCAGCAGTTGGACAGGCGGGGAAAAACTGTTTTTT	TRBV27	TRBJ1-4	TRBD1	NA
CASSSTDTNTEAFF	TGTGCCAGCAGCTCAACGGACACAAACACTGAAGCTTTCTTT	TRBV5-4	TRBJ1-1	NA	NA
CASGTDGTIAKNIQYF	TGTGCCAGCGGGACAGACGGTACCATAGCCAAAAACATTCAGTACTTC	TRBV19	TRBJ2-4	TRBD1	once
CASRSSASTDTQYF	TGCGCCAGCAGATCCAGCGCGAGCACAGATACGCAGTATTTT	TRBV5-1	TRBJ2-3	NA	few
CASSEPREGRGYTF	TGTGCCAGCAGTGAACCCAGGGAGGGACGGGGCTACACCTTC	TRBV6-1	TRBJ1-2	NA	NA
CASSPALVVNYGYTF	TGTGCCAGCTCACCAGCCTTAGTGGTCAACTATGGCTACACCTTC	TRBV18	TRBJ1-2	NA	NA
CASSLNSGVMSTDTQYF	TGTGCCAGCAGCTTAAATAGCGGGGTGATGAGCACAGATACGCAGTATTTT	TRBV7-2	TRBJ2-3	TRBD2	NA
CASSQEGTGFRNTEAFF	TGCGCCAGCAGCCAAGAAGGGACAGGGTTTAGGAACACTGAAGCTTTCTTT	TRBV4-1	TRBJ1-1	TRBD1	NA
CASTSQFPTNEKLFF	TGCGCCAGCACCTCTCAGTTCCCAACTAATGAAAAACTGTTTTTT	TRBV5-1	TRBJ1-4	NA	NA
CASRPGQVRGYTF	TGTGCCAGCAGACCCGGACAGGTTCGGGGCTACACCTTC	TRBV6-5	TRBJ1-2	TRBD1	few
CASSEWTGEAFF	TGTGCCAGCAGCGAATGGACAGGTGAAGCTTTCTTT	TRBV5-4	TRBJ1-1	TRBD1	NA
CASSYIPQGKTGELFF	TGTGCCAGCAGTTATATTCCACAGGGTAAAACCGGGGAGCTGTTTTTT	TRBV27	TRBJ2-2	NA	NA
CASSWGEANEKLFF	TGTGCCAGCAGTTGGGGGGAGGCTAATGAAAAACTGTTTTTT	TRBV6-6	TRBJ1-4	NA	NA
CASSPGTGLAEKLFF	TGTGCCAGCAGCCCCGGGACAGGGCTGGCAGAAAAACTGTTTTTT	TRBV28	TRBJ1-4	TRBD1	NA
CASSQGTGGNYGYTF	TGCGCCAGCAGCCAAGGGACTGGCGGAAACTATGGCTACACCTTC	TRBV4-1	TRBJ1-2	NA	NA
CASGGTAQITNTGELFF	TGTGCCAGCGGGGGGACAGCCCAAATTACGAACACCGGGGAGCTGTTTTTT	TRBV7-9	TRBJ2-2	NA	NA
CASRDPTAQQYF	TGTGCCAGCAGAGACCCGACAGCCCAGCAGTACTTC	TRBV2	TRBJ2-7	NA	once
CASSLGRLAGGLGGNEQFF	TGTGCCAGCAGCTTAGGGAGACTAGCGGGGGGCCTCGGCGGGAATGAGCAGTTCTTC	TRBV7-8	TRBJ2-1	TRBD2	NA
CASSPHGVGSYEQYF	TGTGCCAGCAGTCCCCACGGAGTGGGCTCCTACGAGCAGTACTTC	TRBV6-5	TRBJ2-7	NA	NA
CASSIPGGGTDTQYF	TGTGCCAGTAGTATCCCGGGAGGTGGAACAGATACGCAGTATTTT	TRBV19	TRBJ2-3	TRBD2	NA
CASSPSGGNTIYF	TGTGCCAGCAGCCCTTCGGGGGGAAACACCATATATTTT	TRBV2	TRBJ1-3	NA	once
CASSLEGGGIQPQHF	TGCGCCAGCAGCTTGGAAGGGGGGGGAATTCAGCCCCAGCATTTT	TRBV5-1	TRBJ1-5	NA	NA
CASSPTGSHDSPLHF	TGTGCCAGCAGCCCGACAGGTTCTCATGATTCACCCCTCCACTTT	TRBV7-3	TRBJ1-6	NA	NA